These T cell receptor beta chains were read from a single sample in a study of blood T cell repertoires in COVID-19. Data came from immunoSEQ multiplex PCR; TCRdb stores just in-frame clones and leaves some out. Among a few hundred thousand clones, roughly 82% were seen once, and the ten largest hold roughly 1.6%. Sequenced sample: peripheral blood. The receptor source for this set is a woman between 50 and 59 years old with acute or convalescent COVID-19. CDR3s include the opening cysteine and the closing phenylalanine or tryptophan. A D gene is named only where the DNA matches it firmly. Only some rows state a clone size, as once, few, many or a class for expanded clones.

CDR3 protein,CDR3 DNA,V gene,D gene,clone size,J gene
CASNPQRASGRATDTQYF,TGTGCCAGCAACCCGCAGCGGGCTAGCGGGAGGGCCACAGATACGCAGTATTTT,TRBV28,TRBD2,NA,TRBJ2-3
CASSARLAGGPGTQYF,TGTGCCAGCAGCGCGAGACTAGCGGGAGGGCCTGGGACCCAGTACTTC,TRBV9,TRBD2,NA,TRBJ2-5
CAICDREASYSNQPQHF,TGTGCCATCTGTGACAGGGAGGCATCTTATAGCAATCAGCCCCAGCATTTT,TRBV28,TRBD1,NA,TRBJ1-5
CASSFGGVIYEQYF,TGCGCCAGCAGCTTCGGCGGGGTTATTTACGAGCAGTACTTC,TRBV5-1,NA,NA,TRBJ2-7
CATSDLPTGGGETQYF,TGTGCCACCAGTGATTTGCCTACAGGGGGCGGTGAGACCCAGTACTTC,TRBV24-1,TRBD1,NA,TRBJ2-5
CASRGQGTYEQYF,TGTGCCAGCAGGGGACAGGGAACCTACGAGCAGTACTTC,TRBV28,TRBD1,NA,TRBJ2-7
CASTDRETYEQYF,TGTGCCAGCACCGACAGGGAGACCTACGAGCAGTACTTC,TRBV6-5,TRBD1,NA,TRBJ2-7
CASSLEVGRNEKLFF,TGCGCCAGCAGCTTGGAGGTCGGGAGAAATGAAAAACTGTTTTTT,TRBV5-1,NA,NA,TRBJ1-4
CASKRPGNTYEQYF,TGTGCCTCCAAGAGGCCCGGGAACACCTACGAGCAGTACTTC,TRBV6-5,NA,NA,TRBJ2-7
CASSFESYYNEQFF,TGTGCCAGCAGCTTCGAGAGCTACTACAATGAGCAGTTCTTC,TRBV7-2,NA,NA,TRBJ2-1
CASSLEGTSSTGELFF,TGTGCCAGCAGCTTAGAAGGGACTAGTTCGACCGGGGAGCTGTTTTTT,TRBV7-2,TRBD2,NA,TRBJ2-2
CASSFGGGLVDEQYF,TGTGCCAGCAGTTTCGGCGGGGGTTTGGTCGACGAGCAGTACTTC,TRBV27,TRBD2,NA,TRBJ2-7
CASSLKQGAVDTQYF,TGTGCCAGCAGTTTAAAACAGGGGGCGGTGGATACGCAGTATTTT,TRBV27,TRBD1,NA,TRBJ2-3
CASSDGEQETQYF,TGTGCAAGTTCGGACGGGGAACAAGAGACCCAGTACTTC,TRBV12-2,NA,NA,TRBJ2-5
CASSYVWGQTYNEQFF,TGTGCCAGCAGTTACGTGTGGGGACAGACCTACAATGAGCAGTTCTTC,TRBV6-5,TRBD1,NA,TRBJ2-1
CASSLNWGRKTQYF,TGTGCCAGCAGCTTAAACTGGGGCAGGAAGACCCAGTACTTC,TRBV7-9,NA,NA,TRBJ2-5
CASSFQNTEAFF,TGTGCCAGCAGTTTCCAGAACACTGAAGCTTTCTTT,TRBV12-3/TRBV12-4,NA,NA,TRBJ1-1
CASSYPSGTGKESQYF,TGTGCCAGCAGTTACCCCTCCGGGACAGGGAAAGAGAGCCAGTACTTC,TRBV6-5,TRBD1,NA,TRBJ2-5
CATEGGNTIYF,TGTGCCACCGAGGGAGGTAACACCATATATTTT,TRBV24-1,NA,NA,TRBJ1-3
CASSGSDRWDETNEKLFF,TGTGCCAGCAGTGGGTCGGACAGGTGGGACGAAACTAATGAAAAACTGTTTTTT,TRBV2,TRBD1,NA,TRBJ1-4
CSGTTGGDTQYF,TGCAGCGGTACTACAGGGGGGGATACGCAGTATTTT,TRBV29-1,TRBD1,NA,TRBJ2-3
CASSLAGPSYNEQFF,TGTGCCAGCAGTTTAGCGGGACCCTCCTACAATGAGCAGTTCTTC,TRBV6-5,TRBD2,NA,TRBJ2-1
CASSQVIGQPVYEQYF,TGTGCCAGCAGCCAAGTTATAGGACAGCCAGTTTACGAGCAGTACTTC,TRBV14,NA,few,TRBJ2-7
CASSYGQGNTEAFF,TGTGCCAGCAGTTACGGACAGGGGAACACTGAAGCTTTCTTT,TRBV6-5,TRBD1,few,TRBJ1-1
CASSIGFGAYEQYF,TGTGCCAGTAGTATAGGGTTCGGGGCCTACGAGCAGTACTTC,TRBV19,NA,NA,TRBJ2-7
CASSLTGGARQPQHF,TGTGCCAGCAGTTTAACAGGGGGCGCGCGGCAGCCCCAGCATTTT,TRBV27,TRBD1,few,TRBJ1-5
CASSQRGLAGEIHNEQFF,TGTGCCAGCAGCCAACGAGGACTAGCGGGAGAGATTCACAATGAGCAGTTCTTC,TRBV4-2,TRBD2,NA,TRBJ2-1
CASSSSGGSGYGYTF,TGCGCCAGCAGCTCTTCAGGGGGCTCTGGCTATGGCTACACCTTC,TRBV5-1,TRBD1,NA,TRBJ1-2
CASSDSDRGPGLTQYF,TGTGCCAGCAGTGACTCGGACAGGGGGCCCGGGCTTACGCAGTATTTT,TRBV6-4,TRBD1,NA,TRBJ2-3